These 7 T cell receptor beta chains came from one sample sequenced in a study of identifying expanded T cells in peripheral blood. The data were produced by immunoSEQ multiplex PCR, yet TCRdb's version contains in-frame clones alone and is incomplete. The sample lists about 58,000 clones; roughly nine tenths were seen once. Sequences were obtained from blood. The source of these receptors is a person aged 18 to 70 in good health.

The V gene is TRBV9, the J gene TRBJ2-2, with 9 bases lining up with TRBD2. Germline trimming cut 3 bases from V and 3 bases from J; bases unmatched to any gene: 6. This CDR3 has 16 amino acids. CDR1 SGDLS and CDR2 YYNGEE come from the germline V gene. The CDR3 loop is CASSASGVTDTGELFF. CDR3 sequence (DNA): TGTGCCAGCAGCGCTAGCGGGGTAACGGACACCGGGGAGCTGTTTTTT.

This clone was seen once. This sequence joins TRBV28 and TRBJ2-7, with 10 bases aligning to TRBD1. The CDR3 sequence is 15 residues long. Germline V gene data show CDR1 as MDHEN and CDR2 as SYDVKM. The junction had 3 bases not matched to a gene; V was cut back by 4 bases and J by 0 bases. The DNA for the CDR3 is TGTGCCAGCAGTTCAGGGACAGGGGTCTCCTACGAGCAGTACTTC. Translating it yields CASSSGTGVSYEQYF.

Here the CDR3 DNA reads TGCAGCGTTGTCGACAGCTACGAGCAGTACTTC. Protein product: CSVVDSYEQYF. This chain links TRBV29-1 with TRBJ2-7; a possible D gene is TRBD1 (5 bases). Germline V gene data show CDR1 as SQVTM and CDR2 as ANQGSEA. Trimming removed 4 bases from V and 3 bases from J, with 7 bases in between. The length of the CDR3 is 11 residues.

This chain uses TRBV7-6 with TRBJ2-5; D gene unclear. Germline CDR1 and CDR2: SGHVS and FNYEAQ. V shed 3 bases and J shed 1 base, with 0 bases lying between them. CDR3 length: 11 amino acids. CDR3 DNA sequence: TGTGCCAGCAGCTTCCAAGAGACCCAGTACTTC. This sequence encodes CASSFQETQYF.

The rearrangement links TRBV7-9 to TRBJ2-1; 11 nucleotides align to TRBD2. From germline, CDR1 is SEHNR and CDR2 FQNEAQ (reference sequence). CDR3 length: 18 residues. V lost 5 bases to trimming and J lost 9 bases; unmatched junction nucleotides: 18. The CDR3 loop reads CASSVSLSSGRSTVEQFF. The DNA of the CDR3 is TGTGCCAGCAGCGTAAGTCTCTCTAGCGGGAGGTCTACAGTTGAGCAGTTCTTC.

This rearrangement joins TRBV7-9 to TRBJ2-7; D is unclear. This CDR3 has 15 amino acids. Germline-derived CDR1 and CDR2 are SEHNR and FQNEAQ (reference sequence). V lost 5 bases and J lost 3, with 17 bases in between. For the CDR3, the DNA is TGTGCCAGCAGCCCAACGACCGAGTGGGACTACGAGCAGTACTTC. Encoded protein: CASSPTTEWDYEQYF.

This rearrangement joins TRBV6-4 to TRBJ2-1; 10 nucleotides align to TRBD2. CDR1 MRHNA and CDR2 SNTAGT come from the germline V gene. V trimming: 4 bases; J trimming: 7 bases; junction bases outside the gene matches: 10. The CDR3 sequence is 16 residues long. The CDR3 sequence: CASSARSGTSANEQFF. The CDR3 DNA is TGTGCCAGCAGTGCCCGTTCCGGGACTAGCGCGAATGAGCAGTTCTTC.